These 17 T cell receptor beta chains share one sample of origin, sequenced in a study of early T cells in non-severe SARS-CoV-2 infection. TCRdb ran MiXCR on the 5' RACE reads and lists one entry per CDR3 protein. The repertoire holds 83,000 or so distinct CDR3 sequences, more than 9% seen once, with about 8.2% in the top ten. Material: whole blood, obtained at baseline. The source of these receptors is an adult who was a healthcare worker with PCR-confirmed SARS-CoV-2 infection or an uninfected control (not recorded which).

This clonotype was detected a few times. The chain is built from TRBV20-1 and TRBJ2-7; 13 positions agree with TRBD2. Per the germline V gene, CDR1 is DFQATT and CDR2 is SNEGSKA (reference sequence). The CDR3 consists of 18 residues. Unmatched junction bases numbered 12, after V lost 2 bases and J lost 2 bases. The CDR3 loop reads CSARNLMTSGRFTYEQYF. Written as DNA, the CDR3 is TGCAGTGCTAGAAATCTTATGACTAGCGGGAGGTTCACCTACGAGCAGTACTTC.

This clonotype was detected a few times. The chain combines TRBV7-9 with TRBJ2-1; a weak D match, TRBD2 (6 bases). V was pared by 6 bases and J by 2 bases, with 11 bases between. The CDR3 has 14 residues. Germline CDR1 reads SEHNR; CDR2 reads FQNEAQ (reference sequence). In DNA form, the CDR3 reads TGTGCCAGCAGGGGGCGGGGACCCTACAATGAGCAGTTCTTC. It specifies CASRGRGPYNEQFF.

This clonotype was observed at least ten times. The rearrangement links TRBV6-6 to TRBJ2-2; D might be TRBD2 (6 bases). The germline V gene encodes CDR1 MNHNY and CDR2 SVGAGI (reference sequence). This CDR3 spans 14 amino acids. V lost 0 bases and J 9 bases, leaving 11 bases between the germline ends. CDR3 coding DNA: TGTGCCAGCAGTTACTCCTGGACTACCCGGGAGCTGTTTTTT. Translated, it gives CASSYSWTTRELFF.

V usage is TRBV4-1 and J usage is TRBJ1-3, with D uncertain. The germline gives CDR1 MGHRA, CDR2 YSYEKL. This CDR3 comprises 17 residues. Trimming pared 2 bases from V and 0 bases from J, leaving 14 bases between. This CDR3 reads CASSQLEFRPSGNTIYF. The DNA for the CDR3 is TGCGCCAGCAGCCAACTAGAGTTCCGTCCCTCTGGAAACACCATATATTTT.

The chain joins TRBV6-5 to TRBJ1-2; D is unclear. Germline V gene sequence: CDR1 MNHEY, CDR2 SVGAGI. V was shortened by 2 bases and J by 3 bases, with 7 bases between the two germline ends. The CDR3 loop spans 13 amino acids. Here the CDR3 DNA reads TGTGCCAGCAGTTACGGACCGTACTATGGCTACACCTTC. Its translation is CASSYGPYYGYTF.

Here the CDR3 reads CSARVGRHNEQFF. In DNA form, the CDR3 reads TGCAGTGCTAGAGTCGGCAGACACAATGAGCAGTTCTTC. The chain employs TRBV20-1 and TRBJ2-1; no firm D call. Trimming removed 1 base at V and 5 bases at J, with 9 bases between. The germline CDR1 and CDR2 sequences are DFQATT and SNEGSKA (reference sequence). This CDR3 has 13 residues.

This clonotype has at least ten counts. The chain carries TRBV6-1 and TRBJ2-3; no definite D call. The CDR3 has 14 amino acids. Trimming stripped 4 bases from V and 2 bases from J, with 10 bases between. Germline CDR1 and CDR2: MNHNS and SASEGT. CDR3 in amino acids: CASSGPSHTDTQYF. CDR3 bases: TGTGCCAGCAGTGGACCGAGCCACACAGATACGCAGTATTTT.

V usage is TRBV9 and J usage is TRBJ1-1; 7 bases line up with TRBD1. Germline lookup yields CDR1 SGDLS and CDR2 YYNGEE. The CDR3 is made up of 15 amino acids. Trimming took 4 bases from V and 5 from J; bases not matched to a gene: 11. The CDR3 region is CASSPSGQAGTEAFF. Here the CDR3 DNA reads TGTGCCAGCAGCCCAAGCGGACAGGCGGGAACTGAAGCTTTCTTT. Full variable domain (missing parts from reference TRBV9 and TRBJ1-1): DSGVTQTPKHLITATGQRVTLRCSPRSGDLSVYWYQQSLDQGLQFLIQYYNGEERAKGNILERFSAQQFPDLHSELNLSSLELGDSALYFCASSPSGQAGTEAFFGQGTRLTVV.

This clonotype turned up a few times. The chain combines TRBV19 with TRBJ2-7; D not resolved. CDR3 length: 13 amino acids. Trimming removed 3 bases from V and 3 bases from J, with 9 bases in between. The germline CDR1 and CDR2 sequences are LNHDA and SQIVND (reference sequence). The CDR3 DNA sequence: TGTGCCAGTAGTATCAGTCAGAACTACGAGCAGTACTTC. Its translation is CASSISQNYEQYF.

This clonotype was counted between two and nine times. The chain links TRBV20-1 to TRBJ2-7, with TRBD2 identical over 11 bases. CDR1 and CDR2 (germline): DFQATT, SNEGSKA (reference sequence). CDR3 size: 15 residues. The J segment lost 4 bases and the V segment lost 6 bases, leaving 11 bases of the junction unmatched. The CDR3: CSASLAGDALYEQYF. CDR3 DNA: TGCAGTGCCTCACTAGCGGGAGATGCTCTATACGAGCAGTACTTC.

V is TRBV20-1 and J is TRBJ2-1; D unresolved. This CDR3 has 14 amino acids. V was cut by 5 bases and J by 8 bases, with 19 bases left in between. Germline V gives CDR1 DFQATT, CDR2 SNEGSKA (reference sequence). CDR3 DNA: TGCAGTGCTCAACCCGTCCCACCCCTGGATGAGCAGTTCTTC. The encoded protein is CSAQPVPPLDEQFF.

This clonotype was found many times. The CDR3 DNA reads as TGCAGTGCTTCCCTGAGCAGGGGGAAGGTCAATGAGCAGTTCTTC. Its protein product is CSASLSRGKVNEQFF. The chain carries TRBV20-1 and TRBJ2-1, with 7 bases identical to TRBD1. Germline CDR1 and CDR2: DFQATT and SNEGSKA (reference sequence). V shed 5 bases and J 6 bases; nucleotides not matched to a gene: 13. The CDR3 extends over 15 amino acids.

This clonotype was seen ten or more times. CDR3 DNA sequence: TGTGCCAGCAGCATGCTAGCCGGGGGCTACAATGAGCAGTTCTTC. It yields the protein CASSMLAGGYNEQFF. This chain uses TRBV7-3 with TRBJ2-1; D might be TRBD2 (6 bases). This CDR3 has 15 amino acids. Between the trimmed V and J ends, which lost 5 bases and 3 bases, there was a span of 14 bases. Germline V gene sequence: CDR1 SGHTA, CDR2 FQGTGA.

This clonotype was recorded a few times. CDR3 nucleotide sequence: TGTGCCAGCAGTGAACAGGGGCAAGATACGCAGTATTTT. This encodes CASSEQGQDTQYF. The chain has TRBV25-1 and TRBJ2-3; D might be TRBD1 (6 bases). The germline V and J ends were trimmed by 2 bases and 5 bases, with 8 bases remaining between them. The germline CDR1 and CDR2 sequences are MGHDK and SYGVNS. The length of the CDR3 is 13 residues. Looking up the rest from reference TRBV25-1 and TRBJ2-3 gives the full variable domain: EADIYQTPRYLVIGTGKKITLECSQTMGHDKMYWYQQDPGMELHLIHYSYGVNSTEKGDLSSESTVSRIRTEHFPLTLESARPSHTSQYLCASSEQGQDTQYFGPGTRLTVL.

V and J are TRBV10-3 and TRBJ2-5; the D gene is possibly TRBD2 (6 bases). This CDR3 has 14 residues. Germline CDR1 and CDR2: ENHRY and SYGVKD. Trimming left V 3 bases short and J 3 bases short, with 11 bases between. This CDR3 reads CAISDPSGEETQYF. The CDR3 region has the DNA TGTGCCATCAGTGACCCATCGGGGGAAGAGACCCAGTACTTC.

This clonotype was observed a few times. The V gene is TRBV3-1, the J gene TRBJ2-5, with D perhaps given as TRBD1 or TRBD2 (6 bases each). The ends were cut back, 4 bases at V and 4 bases at J, with 13 bases in the middle. The length of the CDR3 is 14 residues. Germline CDR1 LGHDT, CDR2 YNNKEL (reference sequence). CDR3 bases: TGTGCCAGCAGCCTCACCGAGGGGGGAGAGACCCAGTACTTC. Translating gives CASSLTEGGETQYF.

This clonotype was detected only a few times. The chain has TRBV4-2 and TRBJ2-2; TRBD2 matches 12 bases. This CDR3 has 15 amino acids. Germline assignment: CDR1 LGHNA and CDR2 YNFKEQ. V trimming: 4 bases; J trimming: 5 bases; junction bases outside the gene matches: 2. The CDR3 DNA follows: TGTGCCAGCAGCCGACTAGCGGGAGTTACCGGGGAGCTGTTTTTT. Its translation: CASSRLAGVTGELFF.